The 30 T cell receptor beta chains below all came from one sample that was sequenced in a study of blood T cell repertoires in COVID-19. Sequencing was performed with immunoSEQ multiplex PCR; in TCRdb, only in-frame clones are kept and a portion is missing. Here the sample spans 180,000 or so clones, roughly 89% being singletons. The specimen sequenced was peripheral blood. The receptor source for this set is a man in his forties with acute or convalescent COVID-19.

V is TRBV7-2 and J is TRBJ2-1, with D possibly TRBD2 on 6 matching bases. V dropped 1 base and J dropped 5 bases, with 15 bases sitting between them. CDR1 is SGHTA, CDR2 FQGNSA, per germline. CDR3 size: 16 residues. The CDR3 reads CASSLDSGGAHNEQFF. CDR3 DNA: TGTGCCAGCAGCTTAGATAGTGGCGGGGCACACAATGAGCAGTTCTTC. Full variable domain (rest looked up from reference TRBV7-2 and TRBJ2-1): GAGVSQSPSNKVTEKGKDVELRCDPISGHTALYWYRQSLGQGLEFLIYFQGNSAPDKSGLPSDRFSAERTGGSVSTLTIQRTQQEDSAVYLCASSLDSGGAHNEQFFGPGTRLTVL.

The chain carries TRBV7-6 and TRBJ2-3; D possibly corresponds to TRBD1 (5 bases). The CDR3 spans 15 residues. CDR1 SGHVS and CDR2 FNYEAQ come from the germline V gene. V was trimmed by 1 base and J by 1 base, leaving 9 bases between them. The CDR3 bases are TGTGCCAGCAGCTTAGTAGTAGGGGGCACAGATACGCAGTATTTT. Translated, it gives CASSLVVGGTDTQYF.

In this sample, this clone turned up once. The V call is TRBV14, the J call TRBJ1-1; TRBD1 might be the D (6 bases). CDR3 length equals 14 residues. Germline CDR1 is SGHDN and CDR2 is FVKESK. V lost 6 bases and J 6 bases, leaving 17 bases between the germline ends. The CDR3 protein is CASSPQGRGAEAFF. DNA of the CDR3: TGTGCCAGCAGTCCCCAGGGGCGGGGGGCTGAAGCTTTCTTT.

J is TRBJ2-2 and V is TRBV10-3; 8 bases agree with TRBD1. This CDR3 is 15 amino acids long. V gave up 6 bases and J gave up 0 bases; unmatched junction bases: 3. The germline CDR1 and CDR2 sequences are ENHRY and SYGVKD. As DNA, the CDR3 is TGTGCCATCAGGGGGGACAGGTCGAACACCGGGGAGCTGTTTTTT. Protein sequence: CAIRGDRSNTGELFF.

The V call is TRBV5-1, the J call TRBJ1-1, with D perhaps matching TRBD1 (6 bases). Germline V gene data show CDR1 as SGHRS and CDR2 as YFSETQ. The CDR3 spans 14 residues. V gave up 3 bases and J gave up 3 bases, with 12 bases separating them. CDR3 in amino acids: CASSSQGMDTEAFF. The CDR3 bases are TGCGCCAGCAGCTCCCAGGGGATGGACACTGAAGCTTTCTTT. Based on the CDR3 plus reference TRBV5-1 and TRBJ1-1, the full variable domain is KAGVTQTPRYLIKTRGQQVTLSCSPISGHRSVSWYQQTPGQGLQFLFEYFSETQRNKGNFPGRFSGRQFSNSRSEMNVSTLELGDSALYLCASSSQGMDTEAFFGQGTRLTVV.

This clone was seen a single time. The genes are TRBV5-1 and TRBJ2-5, with TRBD1 as a possible D gene (5 bases). Trimming removed 0 bases from V and 2 bases from J, with 11 bases in between. This CDR3 comprises 15 residues. The germline V gene has CDR1 SGHRS and CDR2 YFSETQ. Written as DNA, the CDR3 is TGCGCCAGCAGCTTGGCCCCCCAGGGACAAGAGACCCAGTACTTC. It yields the protein CASSLAPQGQETQYF.

The chain couples TRBV6-1 to TRBJ2-5, with TRBD2 matching over 10 bases. Unmatched junction bases numbered 4, after V lost 1 base and J lost 5 bases. Germline V gene data show CDR1 as MNHNS and CDR2 as SASEGT. The CDR3 spans 15 residues. CDR3: CASSEGGLAVETQYF. CDR3 bases: TGTGCCAGCAGTGAAGGTGGACTAGCGGTTGAGACCCAGTACTTC.

This chain links TRBV3-1 (or the pseudogene TRBV3-2) with TRBJ2-7; D unresolved. CDR3 length: 12 residues. V gave up 1 base and J gave up 3 bases, with 4 bases separating them. Germline CDR1 is LGHDT and CDR2 is YNNKEL (reference sequence). CDR3 in amino acids: CASSQVYYEQYF. In DNA, the CDR3 is TGTGCCAGCAGCCAAGTCTACTACGAGCAGTACTTC.

The V and J genes are TRBV4-1 and TRBJ2-7; no clear D gene. The CDR3 spans 15 residues. Trimming took 1 base from V and 3 from J, leaving 13 bases between them. Germline CDR1 reads MGHRA; CDR2 reads YSYEKL. The CDR3 sequence is CASSQVASYYYEQYF. As DNA, the CDR3 is TGCGCCAGCAGCCAAGTTGCCAGTTACTACTACGAGCAGTACTTC.

The CDR3 sequence is CASSIVTNTGELFF. CDR3 coding DNA: TGTGCCAGCAGCATCGTAACGAACACCGGGGAGCTGTTTTTT. The chain uses TRBV6-2 or TRBV6-3 and TRBJ2-2; D remains ambiguous. The CDR3 contains 14 residues. V was pared by 6 bases and J by 0 bases, with 8 bases between. CDR1 and CDR2 (germline): MNHEY, SVGEGT.

This chain joins TRBV7-6 and TRBJ2-7; possibly TRBD2 for D (5 bases). Trimming cost V 1 base and J 3 bases, with 19 bases left between them. CDR3 length: 17 residues. Looked up from germline, CDR1 is SGHVS and CDR2 is FNYEAQ. CDR3: CASSLGDISLSGYEQYF. The CDR3 DNA is TGTGCCAGCAGCTTAGGTGACATATCCCTCAGCGGCTACGAGCAGTACTTC.

The chain is built from TRBV5-5 and TRBJ1-1, with D maybe TRBD1 (5 bases). V was cut by 2 bases and J by 0 bases, with 8 bases left in between. Per germline, CDR1 SGHKS and CDR2 YYEKEE (reference sequence). The CDR3 loop spans 14 amino acids. The CDR3 spells CASSFGGMNTEAFF. DNA of the CDR3: TGTGCCAGCAGCTTCGGGGGAATGAACACTGAAGCTTTCTTT. The full variable domain, its missing parts supplied by reference TRBV5-5 and TRBJ1-1, is DAGVTQSPTHLIKTRGQQVTLRCSPISGHKSVSWYQQVLGQGPQFIFQYYEKEERGRGNFPDRFSARQFPNYSSELNVNALLLGDSALYLCASSFGGMNTEAFFGQGTRLTVV.

The chain recombines TRBV5-1 with TRBJ2-2, with 11 bases aligning to TRBD1. V shed 9 bases and J 0 bases; nucleotides not matched to a gene: 7. Germline V CDR1 and CDR2: SGHRS, YFSETQ. This CDR3 has 16 amino acids. CDR3 coding DNA: TGCGCCACCTGGAGGGGACAGGGGGCGAACACCGGGGAGCTGTTTTTT. Protein sequence: CATWRGQGANTGELFF.

The chain combines TRBV15 with TRBJ1-2; 9 bases align to TRBD1. The CDR3 contains 15 residues. V shed 3 bases, J shed 2 bases, and the junction held 4 bases outside the gene matches. Germline assignment: CDR1 LNHNV and CDR2 YYDKDF (reference sequence). CDR3 residues: CATSSRDRVNYGYTF. The CDR3, as DNA: TGTGCCACCAGCAGCCGGGACAGGGTGAACTATGGCTACACCTTC.

J is TRBJ2-3 and V is TRBV24-1; D might be TRBD1 (5 bases). Germline V gene data show CDR1 as KGHDR and CDR2 as SFDVKD. V lost 3 bases to trimming and J lost 4 bases, with 13 bases between them. The CDR3 spans 15 residues. CDR3 bases: TGTGCCACCAGTGATCGTTCAGGGAAGTCAGATACGCAGTATTTT. Encoded protein: CATSDRSGKSDTQYF.

The J gene is TRBJ2-2, the V gene TRBV5-3, with D possibly being TRBD1 (6 bases). TRBV5-3 is treated as an ORF (open reading frame) with a function not yet certain. This CDR3 comprises 17 residues. Trimming stripped 5 bases from V and 1 base from J, with 18 bases between. Here the CDR3 DNA reads TGTGCCAGAAGGCGGACCCGACAGGCGGGGAACACCGGGGAGCTGTTTTTT. Translated, it gives CARRRTRQAGNTGELFF.

On this clone itself: In the same sample, other DNA sequences code for this CDR3. The chain recombines TRBV7-9 with TRBJ2-7; perhaps TRBD2 as D (5 bases). Germline V gene data show CDR1 as SEHNR and CDR2 as FQNEAQ (reference sequence). This CDR3 spans 12 amino acids. V lost 5 bases to trimming and J lost 6 bases, with 11 bases between them. The CDR3 nucleotides read TGTGCCAGCAGCCTCGGACGGGGCGAGCAGTACTTC. It translates to CASSLGRGEQYF.

The J gene is TRBJ1-5, the V gene TRBV19, with D possibly matching TRBD1 (5 bases). V gave up 1 base and J gave up 3 bases, with 13 bases separating them. CDR1 and CDR2 (germline): LNHDA, SQIVND (reference sequence). CDR3 length: 16 amino acids. In DNA form, the CDR3 reads TGTGCCAGTAGTATAGTGAGGCAGGGACTCAATCAGCCCCAGCATTTT. Translation gives CASSIVRQGLNQPQHF.

This chain connects TRBV27 to TRBJ1-6; 8 bases align to TRBD1. Losses at the gene ends were 6 bases for V and 6 bases for J; bases not matched to a gene: 10. The CDR3 contains 16 residues. Germline V CDR1 and CDR2: MNHEY, SMNVEV (reference sequence). CDR3: CASRETGEGGNSPLHF. CDR3 nucleotide sequence: TGTGCCAGCAGGGAGACAGGGGAAGGTGGTAATTCACCCCTCCACTTT.

This rearrangement joins TRBV3-1 (or the pseudogene TRBV3-2) to TRBJ2-5; a possible D gene is TRBD2 (6 bases). Germline CDR1 reads LGHDT; CDR2 reads YNNKEL (reference sequence). V was trimmed by 5 bases and J by 3 bases, leaving 19 bases between them. This CDR3 contains 16 residues. The CDR3 DNA follows: TGTGCCAGCAGCACACGGTGGGAGGTCAAAAAAGAGACCCAGTACTTC. Encoded protein: CASSTRWEVKKETQYF.

In this sample, this clone turned up a few times. The V and J genes are TRBV25-1 and TRBJ1-6, with D perhaps TRBD1 (5 bases). Trimming left V 1 base short and J 7 bases short, with 11 bases between. The CDR3 has 15 residues. CDR1 MGHDK and CDR2 SYGVNS come from the germline V gene. CDR3 sequence reads: CASSEFSQGNSPLHF. Written as DNA, the CDR3 is TGTGCCAGCAGTGAATTTAGCCAGGGAAATTCACCCCTCCACTTT.

The genes are TRBV4-2 and TRBJ2-7; 9 bases match TRBD1. CDR1 is LGHNA and CDR2 is YNFKEQ in the germline V gene. After removal of 5 bases from V and 2 bases from J, the junction contained 4 bases not matched to a gene. The CDR3 length is 14 residues. CDR3 nucleotides: TGTGCCAGCAGCACCCGGGACAGGGCCTACGAGCAGTACTTC. Translating it yields CASSTRDRAYEQYF.

The CDR3 here is CASSLVPGGSYNEQFF. The CDR3 DNA reads TGCGCCAGCAGCTTGGTCCCCGGGGGGAGCTACAATGAGCAGTTCTTC. This chain links TRBV5-1 with TRBJ2-1; 7 positions match TRBD2. Germline-derived CDR1 and CDR2 are SGHRS and YFSETQ. CDR3 length: 16 amino acids. With V trimmed by 0 bases and J by 3 bases, 6 bases remained unmatched.

The CDR3 bases are TGTGCCAGCAGCGGTGTACAGGGGTGGGAAGAGACCCAGTACTTC. As protein: CASSGVQGWEETQYF. V and J are TRBV5-4 and TRBJ2-5, with 7 bases aligning to TRBD1. The V gene end was trimmed by 4 bases and the J gene end by 3 bases; junction bases not matched to a gene: 9. The germline V gene encodes CDR1 SGHNT and CDR2 YYREEE (reference sequence). There are 15 residues in the CDR3.

DNA for the CDR3: TGTGCCAGTAGTTATGGGGCCGGGACAGATACGCAGTATTTT. Its protein product is CASSYGAGTDTQYF. V usage is TRBV19 and J usage is TRBJ2-3, with a weak D call TRBD1 (5 bases). The CDR3 loop spans 14 amino acids. V lost 5 bases, J lost 3 bases, and 12 bases lay in between. Germline CDR1 LNHDA, CDR2 SQIVND (reference sequence).

The rearrangement uses TRBV28 and TRBJ1-2, with unresolved D. Trimming left V 5 bases short and J 4 bases short, with 17 bases between. The CDR3 runs to 15 residues. Germline V gives CDR1 MDHEN, CDR2 SYDVKM. The CDR3 bases are TGTGCCAGCAGTAAGACCGGTGCGGAGAGCTATGGCTACACCTTC. Residues: CASSKTGAESYGYTF.

The chain carries TRBV9 and TRBJ1-4; no firm D call. This CDR3 contains 13 residues. V lost 6 bases, J lost 8 bases, and 14 bases lay in between. Germline V gene lookup returns CDR1 SGDLS and CDR2 YYNGEE. The CDR3 DNA is TGTGCCAGCAACCGGGAAGCGGGGGAAAAACTGTTTTTT. Translating it yields CASNREAGEKLFF.

In this sample, this clone turned up once. The V and J genes are TRBV7-6 and TRBJ2-1; 12 bases agree with TRBD2. The V gene's germline CDR1 is SGHVS and CDR2 FNYEAQ. V dropped 4 bases and J dropped 7; count of bases not matched to a gene: 11. The length of the CDR3 is 17 residues. The CDR3 coding sequence is TGTGCCAGCAGCTCGATCCCTAGCGGGGGGGCGAATAATGAGCAGTTCTTC. The encoded protein is CASSSIPSGGANNEQFF. Together with reference TRBV7-6 and TRBJ2-1, the CDR3 gives the full variable domain: GAGVSQSPRYKVTKRGQDVALRCDPISGHVSLYWYRQALGQGPEFLTYFNYEAQQDKSGLPNDRFSAERPEGSISTLTIQRTEQRDSAMYRCASSSIPSGGANNEQFFGPGTRLTVL.

This sequence joins TRBV7-9 and TRBJ1-2; perhaps TRBD1 as D (6 bases). Germline values: CDR1 SEHNR, CDR2 FQNEAQ (reference sequence). The CDR3 sequence is 17 residues long. V was pared by 1 base and J by 9 bases, with 24 bases between. The CDR3 sequence: CASSLVSGGTPRGRYTF. The DNA for the CDR3 is TGTGCCAGCAGCTTAGTCTCTGGGGGCACACCGAGGGGTCGCTACACCTTC. Combining the CDR3 with reference TRBV7-9 and TRBJ1-2 gives the whole variable domain DTGVSQNPRHKITKRGQNVTFRCDPISEHNRLYWYRQTLGQGPEFLTYFQNEAQLEKSRLLSDRFSAERPKGSFSTLEIQRTEQGDSAMYLCASSLVSGGTPRGRYTFGSGTRLTVV.

The rearrangement uses TRBV2 and TRBJ2-1; D gene ambiguous. This CDR3 is 13 amino acids long. Germline CDR1 reads SNHLY; CDR2 reads FYNNEI. V was pared by 7 bases and J by 0 bases, with 7 bases between. CDR3 residues: CASIVASYNEQFF. The CDR3 DNA is TGTGCCAGCATAGTAGCCTCCTACAATGAGCAGTTCTTC.